Following are 14 T cell receptor beta chains from one sample sequenced in a study of OX40 agonist ivuxolimab in advanced cancers. Method: immunoSEQ multiplex PCR; TCRdb's copy keeps in-frame clones and lacks some. This sample has some 90,000 clones, with 80% to 95% found just once. This specimen was CD4+ or CD8+ T cells sorted from blood, taken in a trial of the OX40 agonist ivuxolimab. Every receptor here comes from an adult with an advanced solid tumor such as melanoma, head and neck, liver or kidney cancer.

This chain links TRBV6-6 with TRBJ2-1, with D possibly matching TRBD2 (6 bases). The CDR3 totals 15 residues. The V end was cut by 4 bases, the J end by 3 bases, with 13 bases between. Germline V gene data show CDR1 as MNHNY and CDR2 as SVGAGI (reference sequence). The CDR3 nucleotides read TGTGCCAGCAGTTTTTCCGGGACTTACTACAATGAGCAGTTCTTC. Its translation is CASSFSGTYYNEQFF.

The genes are TRBV5-6 and TRBJ2-6, with 11 positions matching TRBD2. Per germline, CDR1 SGHDT and CDR2 YYEEEE. J was trimmed by 2 bases and V by 4 bases; bases with no gene match: 8. This CDR3 is built from 18 residues. The CDR3 sequence is CASSPRTSGPTGANVLTF. CDR3 bases: TGTGCCAGCAGCCCTAGGACTAGCGGGCCCACTGGGGCCAACGTCCTGACTTTC.

This chain uses TRBV7-2 with TRBJ2-7, with D unresolved. The CDR3 has 13 amino acids. Germline-derived CDR1 and CDR2 are SGHTA and FQGNSA. Trimming removed 5 bases from V and 3 bases from J, with 11 bases in between. The DNA of the CDR3 is TGTGCCAGCAGCCCCAGCCCACTCTACGAGCAGTACTTC. It codes for CASSPSPLYEQYF.

The chain uses TRBV19 and TRBJ2-1; 11 bases map to TRBD2. V gave up 5 bases and J gave up 5 bases; unmatched junction bases: 8. This CDR3 is built from 16 residues. Germline V CDR1 and CDR2: LNHDA, SQIVND (reference sequence). As DNA, the CDR3 is TGTGCCAGTAGTCAACTAGCGGGAGTATCCCACAATGAGCAGTTCTTC. Its protein is CASSQLAGVSHNEQFF. Full variable domain (rest looked up from reference TRBV19 and TRBJ2-1): DGGITQSPKYLFRKEGQNVTLSCEQNLNHDAMYWYRQDPGQGLRLIYYSQIVNDFQKGDIAEGYSVSREKKESFPLTVTSAQKNPTAFYLCASSQLAGVSHNEQFFGPGTRLTVL.

The chain combines TRBV28 with TRBJ2-1; the D is unclear. V gave up 11 bases and J gave up 6 bases, with 17 bases separating them. This CDR3 spans 13 amino acids. Germline-derived CDR1 and CDR2 are MDHEN and SYDVKM. CDR3 amino acids: CASLRLPGNEQFF. The CDR3 DNA sequence: TGTGCCTCCTTGAGGCTACCGGGCAATGAGCAGTTCTTC.

This chain links TRBV6-5 with TRBJ2-7, with D possibly matching TRBD2 (6 bases). This CDR3 has 14 residues. V lost 7 bases, J lost 2 bases, and 15 bases lay in between. Germline-derived CDR1 and CDR2 are MNHEY and SVGAGI. The DNA for the CDR3 is TGTGCCAGCACCAAACCTGGGGAGGCCTACGAGCAGTACTTC. It codes for CASTKPGEAYEQYF.

V usage is TRBV2 and J usage is TRBJ1-1; a weak D match, TRBD1 (6 bases). CDR3 size: 14 residues. The germline V gene encodes CDR1 SNHLY and CDR2 FYNNEI. The V gene lost 2 bases and the J gene lost 12 bases, with 19 bases spanning the gap. The CDR3 DNA follows: TGTGCCAGCAGTGAAATTTGGGCAGGGGCGAGTCCTTTCTTT. It specifies CASSEIWAGASPFF.

The chain is built from TRBV18 and TRBJ2-2; the D gene is possibly TRBD1 (5 bases). Trimming stripped 3 bases from V and 3 bases from J, with 11 bases between. Germline CDR1 is KGHSH and CDR2 is LQKENI. The CDR3 is 15 residues long. As DNA, the CDR3 is TGTGCCAGCTCACCGAGGCAGGGCGACACCGGGGAGCTGTTTTTT. Translated: CASSPRQGDTGELFF.

The rearrangement links TRBV21-1 to TRBJ2-7; TRBD1, the D gene given by the table, was not confirmed from the DNA. TRBV21-1 is a pseudogene segment. The CDR3 spans 15 residues. CDR3 coding DNA: TGTGCCAGCAGCAAAGAGAAAGACAGGCCCTACGAGCAGTACTTC. As protein: CASSKEKDRPYEQYF.

The chain links TRBV2 to TRBJ1-1, with 10 bases lining up with TRBD1. The germline CDR1 and CDR2 sequences are SNHLY and FYNNEI. The CDR3 contains 14 residues. The ends lost 6 bases at V and 1 base at J; junction bases unmatched: 2. The CDR3 DNA reads TGTGCCAGCAGGGGACAGGGGAGGAACACTGAAGCTTTCTTT. This encodes CASRGQGRNTEAFF.

The chain has TRBV6-1 and TRBJ2-7; D tentatively reads TRBD1 or TRBD2 (6 bases each). The CDR3 covers 14 residues. V was pared by 8 bases and J by 6 bases, with 20 bases between. Germline V gives CDR1 MNHNS, CDR2 SASEGT. In nucleotides, the CDR3 is TGTGCCAGCCGGGGGCTAGGCGACGGAGGCGAGCAGTACTTC. Protein sequence: CASRGLGDGGEQYF.

The rearrangement uses TRBV7-2 and TRBJ2-4, with 10 positions matching TRBD1. CDR3 length: 16 amino acids. Germline lookup yields CDR1 SGHTA and CDR2 FQGNSA. Trimming took 3 bases from V and 7 from J; bases not matched to a gene: 9. The CDR3 is CASSFMTGGVGNIQYF. The DNA for the CDR3 is TGTGCCAGCAGCTTCATGACAGGGGGCGTCGGTAACATTCAGTACTTC.

This clone appeared once. The genes are TRBV10-1 and TRBJ2-3; unclear D gene. Trimming shortened V by 0 bases and J by 4 bases, and 5 bases separated the two germline ends. The CDR3 is 13 amino acids. CDR1 is WNHNN, CDR2 SYGVQD, per germline (reference sequence). The CDR3 sequence is CASSESQPDTQYF. CDR3 DNA: TGCGCCAGCAGTGAGTCGCAACCAGATACGCAGTATTTT.

DNA for the CDR3: TGTGCCAGCACACTCGACGGGAGGGATACGCAGTATTTT. Encoded protein: CASTLDGRDTQYF. The chain joins TRBV11-3 to TRBJ2-3; 7 positions agree with TRBD2. Germline trimming cut 7 bases from V and 6 bases from J; bases unmatched to any gene: 7. This CDR3 is 13 amino acids long. The germline V gene has CDR1 SGHNT and CDR2 YENEEA.